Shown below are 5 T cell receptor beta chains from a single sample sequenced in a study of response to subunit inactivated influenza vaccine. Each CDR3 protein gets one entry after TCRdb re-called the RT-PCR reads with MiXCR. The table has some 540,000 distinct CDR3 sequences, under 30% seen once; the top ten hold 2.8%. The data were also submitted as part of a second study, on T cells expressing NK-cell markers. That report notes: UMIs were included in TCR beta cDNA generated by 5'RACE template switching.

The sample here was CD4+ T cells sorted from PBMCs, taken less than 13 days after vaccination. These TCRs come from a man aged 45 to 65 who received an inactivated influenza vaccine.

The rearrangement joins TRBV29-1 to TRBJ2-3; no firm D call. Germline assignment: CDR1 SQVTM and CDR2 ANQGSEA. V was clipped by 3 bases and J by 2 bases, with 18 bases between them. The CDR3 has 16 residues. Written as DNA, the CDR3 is TGCAGCGTTGAGAGATATGACGGTTCTAACACAGATACGCAGTATTTT. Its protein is CSVERYDGSNTDTQYF.

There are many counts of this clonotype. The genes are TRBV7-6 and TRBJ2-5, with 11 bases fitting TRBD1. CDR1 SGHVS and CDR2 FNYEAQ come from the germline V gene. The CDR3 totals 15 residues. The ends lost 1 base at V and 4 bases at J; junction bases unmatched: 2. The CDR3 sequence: CASSLGTGGAETQYF. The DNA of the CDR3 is TGTGCCAGCAGCTTAGGGACAGGGGGCGCAGAGACCCAGTACTTC.

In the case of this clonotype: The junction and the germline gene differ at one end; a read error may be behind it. The CDR3 loop reads CASMGYTGAFF. The CDR3 DNA reads TGTGCCAGCATGGGGTACACTGGAGCTTTCTTT. This chain connects TRBV6-5 to TRBJ1-1, with D unclear. The CDR3 consists of 11 residues. Germline CDR1 is MNHEY and CDR2 is SVGAGI.

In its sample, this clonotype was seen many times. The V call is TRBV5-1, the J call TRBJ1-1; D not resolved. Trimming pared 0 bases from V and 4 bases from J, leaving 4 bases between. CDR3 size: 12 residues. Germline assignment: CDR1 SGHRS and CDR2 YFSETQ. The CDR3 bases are TGCGCCAGCAGCTTGGAAGGCACTGAAGCTTTCTTT. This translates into CASSLEGTEAFF.

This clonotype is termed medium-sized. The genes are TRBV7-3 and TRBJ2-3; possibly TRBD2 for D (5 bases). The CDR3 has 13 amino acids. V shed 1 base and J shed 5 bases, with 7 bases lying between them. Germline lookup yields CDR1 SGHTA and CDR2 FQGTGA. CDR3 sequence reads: CASSLKRGDTQYF. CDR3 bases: TGTGCCAGCAGCTTAAAACGGGGAGATACGCAGTATTTT.